The T cell receptor (beta chain) under discussion was sequenced for a study of Tregs in tolerant kidney transplant recipients (dated by TCRdb to between 2018 and 2020). Notes on the research overall: Transplants used related donors with nonmyeloablative bone marrow transplantation; mixed chimerism was transient in the human trials. The study used TCRbeta sequencing to identify donor-specific regulatory T cells before combined kidney and bone marrow transplantation, then tracked those cells after transplant. Findings and caveats that apply to the study as a whole: For some patients the PCR primers changed over time, which made it impossible to compare the samples from those patients at the nucleotide level. In tolerant patients, the expansion of donor-specific Tregs was greater than global Treg expansion, suggesting that the expansion was antigen-driven rather than nonspecific. Expanding Tregs with activated donor B cells appeared to identify the most biologically relevant and donor-specific TCRbeta repertoire. Because the study included only a small number of patients, the results must be confirmed in larger populations and under other immunosuppression protocols. Biological reproducibility was not examined directly, but technical replication error appeared to be minimal.

For TCRbeta CDR3 sequencing, genomic DNA from the sorted cells was extracted using the QIAGEN DNeasy Blood and Tissue Kit. High-throughput TCRbeta CDR3 sequencing was carried out commercially through immunoSEQ, with PCR amplification with bias correction and internal controls included. Under the source paper's analysis protocol: Unique productive TCRbeta sequences were defined by CDR3 nucleotide sequence when primers matched and otherwise by CDR3 amino acid sequence together with Vbeta and Jbeta genes. Sorting error was corrected by removing sequences shared between sorted populations at a frequency ratio of 2:1 or less, and the remaining shared sequences were assigned to the higher population. A sequence counted as donor-reactive if, in CFSE-low cells, the sequence had a frequency of at least 0.01% and was expanded at least 5-fold compared with unstimulated cells. Jensen-Shannon divergence, calculated on the top 100 TCRbeta sequences ranked by frequency, was used to quantify repertoire divergence. For any sample with multiple sequencing runs, sorting error was corrected in each run separately before the runs were pooled. TCRdb carries this immuneACCESS record with in-frame sequences only. Its versions omit some clonotypes, under half of them owing to an unresolved V gene in the studies checked, with the rest unexplained. That table supplies the V and J calls and clone size; D and trimming were determined from the DNA. The sample table holds around 66,000 clones, of which 70% to 90% were seen once. The top ten constitute around 1.9% of the sample.

The sample's time point label, decoded: blood sample drawn before combined kidney and bone marrow transplant. Thawed PBMCs were FACS-sorted into unstimulated Tregs (CD4+CD25+CD127-), CD4+ non-Tregs (CD4+CD25-), CD4 cells and CD8 cells. Prior to Treg sorting, thawed PBMCs were rested overnight at 37 degrees C with around 200 IU/ml IL-2. The patients were a few recipients of combined kidney and bone marrow transplants from the ITN036ST trial, and samples were available only from these trial subjects. Healthy control blood was processed to PBMCs with a Ficoll density gradient and then cryopreserved, whereas patient PBMCs were collected both before and after transplant. From cysteine to phenylalanine, the CDR3 is 15 amino acids long. The read is trimmed to its CDR3 DNA, 45 bases read in frame from base 1. As encoded in the germline V gene (reference sequence), CDR1 is GTSNPN while CDR2 is SVGIG. Deletion took 3 bases off V and 0 bases off J, with a span of 11 bases between the germline ends.

Worth noting for this clone: Its specific antigen is unknown. No clone much larger than this one lies a single base away; base qualities are absent.

The rearranged segments are TRBV30 and TRBJ1-4; the D region possibly corresponds to TRBD1 (5 bases align). The sequence was collected from a human donor who received a combined kidney and bone marrow transplant. The specimen comprised Tregs from blood, sampled before the transplant. The CDR3 protein sequence reads: CAWSLGGATNEKLFF. The nucleotide sequence is given as TGTGCCTGGAGCCTCGGGGGGGCAACTAATGAAAAACTGTTTTTT.